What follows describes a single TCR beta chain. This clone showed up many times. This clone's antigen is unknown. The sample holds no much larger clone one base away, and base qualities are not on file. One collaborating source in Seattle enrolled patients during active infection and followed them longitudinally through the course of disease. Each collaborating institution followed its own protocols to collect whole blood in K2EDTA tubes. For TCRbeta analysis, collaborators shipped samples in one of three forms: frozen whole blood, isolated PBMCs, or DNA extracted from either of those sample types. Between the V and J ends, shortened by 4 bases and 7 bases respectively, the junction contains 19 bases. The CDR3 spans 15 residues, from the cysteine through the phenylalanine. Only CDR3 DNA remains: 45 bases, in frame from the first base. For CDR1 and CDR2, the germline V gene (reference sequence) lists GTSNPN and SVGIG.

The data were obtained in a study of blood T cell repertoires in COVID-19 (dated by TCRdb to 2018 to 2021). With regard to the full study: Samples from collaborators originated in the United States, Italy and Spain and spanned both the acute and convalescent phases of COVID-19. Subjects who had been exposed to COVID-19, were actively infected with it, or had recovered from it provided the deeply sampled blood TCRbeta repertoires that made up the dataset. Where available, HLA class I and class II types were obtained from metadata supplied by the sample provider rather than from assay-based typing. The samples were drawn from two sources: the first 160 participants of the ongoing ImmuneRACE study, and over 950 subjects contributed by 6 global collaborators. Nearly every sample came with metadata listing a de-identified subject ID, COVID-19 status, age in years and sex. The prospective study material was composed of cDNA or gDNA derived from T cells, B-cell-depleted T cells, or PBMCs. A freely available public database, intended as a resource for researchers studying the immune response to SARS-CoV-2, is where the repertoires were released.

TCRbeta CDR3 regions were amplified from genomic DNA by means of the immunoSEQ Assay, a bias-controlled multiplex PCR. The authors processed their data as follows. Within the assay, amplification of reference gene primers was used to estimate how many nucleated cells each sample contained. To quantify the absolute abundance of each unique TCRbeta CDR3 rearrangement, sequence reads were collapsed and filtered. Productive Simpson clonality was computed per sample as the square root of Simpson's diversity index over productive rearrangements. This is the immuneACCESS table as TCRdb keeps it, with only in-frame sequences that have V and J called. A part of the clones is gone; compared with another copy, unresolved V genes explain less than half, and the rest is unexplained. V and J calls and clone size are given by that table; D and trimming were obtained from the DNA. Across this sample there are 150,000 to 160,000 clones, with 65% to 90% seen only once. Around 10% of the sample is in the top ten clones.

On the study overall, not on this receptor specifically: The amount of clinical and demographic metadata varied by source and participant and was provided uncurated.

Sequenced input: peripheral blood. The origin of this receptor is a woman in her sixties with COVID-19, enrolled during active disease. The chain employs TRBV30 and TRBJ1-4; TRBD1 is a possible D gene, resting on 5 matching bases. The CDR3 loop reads CAWNTAGGSSEKLFF. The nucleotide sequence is TGTGCCTGGAATACCGCCGGGGGTTCGAGTGAAAAACTGTTTTTT.